This entry lists 24 T cell receptor beta chains sequenced from one sample in a study of cytomegalovirus exposure and HLA in healthy donors (dated by TCRdb to 2015 to 2018). Library creation used the immunoSEQ multiplex PCR assay. For the multiplex PCR, a mixture combining 60 forward primers for TCR Vbeta segments and 13 reverse primers for TCR Jbeta segments was used. Here the immuneACCESS table is served through TCRdb, limited to in-frame sequences with V and J called. Missing clones are a known gap in these copies; in checked studies unresolved V genes cover under half, and the rest lacks a known reason. In all, the sample holds 130,000 or so clones, and about 86% of those were seen once. 2% to 2.5% of the sample goes to the ten largest clones. Sequencing was carried out using PBMCs. The receptors originated from a woman aged 40 to 49 in good health and CMV-seronegative.

V gene TRBV14 combines with J gene TRBJ2-5, with D perhaps matching TRBD1 (5 bases). V was pared by 1 base and J by 2 bases, with 11 bases between. The CDR3 has 15 residues. Germline CDR1 and CDR2: SGHDN and FVKESK. The CDR3 sequence: CASSQGVDSQETQYF. DNA for the CDR3: TGTGCCAGCAGCCAAGGGGTCGACAGTCAAGAGACCCAGTACTTC.

V usage is TRBV5-6 and J usage is TRBJ2-3, with 9 bases identical to TRBD2. Trimming removed 0 bases from V and 5 bases from J; junction bases left unmatched: 13. The CDR3 spans 18 residues. The germline V gene encodes CDR1 SGHDT and CDR2 YYEEEE. CDR3 sequence (DNA): TGTGCCAGCAGCTTGGCGTTTACGGGGACTAGCCGAGGAGATACGCAGTATTTT. The encoded protein is CASSLAFTGTSRGDTQYF.

Of note for this clone: Sequence at one end of the junction differs from germline and may be a read error. The genes are TRBV7-9 and TRBJ2-1; 7 bases are shared with TRBD1. The germline V gene encodes CDR1 SEHNR and CDR2 FQNEAQ (reference sequence). The CDR3 length is 15 residues. This CDR3 reads CSSSLDGQVYNEQFF. The DNA for the CDR3 is TGTTCCAGCAGCTTAGACGGACAGGTTTACAATGAGCAGTTCTTC.

This clone was found once. The chain carries TRBV5-8 and TRBJ1-5; maybe TRBD1 (6 bases). From germline, CDR1 is SGHTS and CDR2 YDEGEE. The CDR3 is 14 amino acids. The ends were cut back, 6 bases at V and 7 bases at J, with 17 bases in the middle. The CDR3 loop is CASNPGTFGQPQHF. The CDR3 nucleotides read TGTGCCAGCAACCCCGGGACATTTGGCCAGCCCCAGCATTTT. The full variable domain, its missing parts supplied by reference TRBV5-8 and TRBJ1-5, is EAGVTQSPTHLIKTRGQQATLRCSPISGHTSVYWYQQALGLGLQFLLWYDEGEERNRGNFPPRFSGRQFPNYSSELNVNALELEDSALYLCASNPGTFGQPQHFGDGTRLSIL.

This clone was seen once. J is TRBJ2-1 and V is TRBV5-4; no clear D gene. The CDR3 runs 12 residues. Germline V gene lookup returns CDR1 SGHNT and CDR2 YYREEE (reference sequence). V lost 2 bases, J lost 8 bases, and 8 bases lay in between. The CDR3 reads CASSFYSDEQFF. DNA of the CDR3: TGTGCCAGCAGCTTTTATTCAGATGAGCAGTTCTTC.

This rearrangement joins TRBV30 to TRBJ1-6, with 7 bases aligning to TRBD1. The ends lost 2 bases at V and 3 bases at J; junction bases unmatched: 13. The CDR3 has 18 amino acids. Germline V lookup: CDR1 GTSNPN, CDR2 SVGIG (reference sequence). The CDR3 spells CAWSQRRTGAVYNSPLHF. The CDR3 nucleotides read TGTGCCTGGAGTCAAAGACGGACAGGCGCCGTCTATAATTCACCCCTCCACTTT. The full variable domain, with the rest looked up from reference TRBV30 and TRBJ1-6, is SQTIHQWPATLVQPVGSPLSLECTVEGTSNPNLYWYRQAAGRGLQLLFYSVGIGQISSEVPQNLSASRPQDRQFILSSKKLLLSDSGFYLCAWSQRRTGAVYNSPLHFGNGTRLTVT.

The rearrangement joins TRBV7-2 to TRBJ2-5; the D gene is possibly TRBD2 (5 bases). Germline CDR1 SGHTA, CDR2 FQGNSA. With 6 bases removed from V and 1 base from J, the gap between germline ends came to 15 bases. This CDR3 region has 15 residues. CDR3 in amino acids: CASRPAGGTQETQYF. In nucleotides, the CDR3 is TGTGCCAGCAGGCCCGCCGGAGGTACCCAAGAGACCCAGTACTTC.

The V gene is TRBV5-1, the J gene TRBJ2-1; 9 nucleotides line up with TRBD2. V shed 4 bases, J shed 9 bases, and the junction held 17 bases outside the gene matches. CDR3 length: 17 residues. The V gene's germline CDR1 is SGHRS and CDR2 YFSETQ. Here the CDR3 DNA reads TGCGCCAGCAGCCGGACGTTAGGTAGCGGGAGCTACGGTGAGCAGTTCTTC. It translates to CASSRTLGSGSYGEQFF.

In the case of this clone: The junction does not match germline at one end; this may be a read error. V gene TRBV7-9 combines with J gene TRBJ2-5, with 15 bases aligning to TRBD2. The CDR3 spans 18 residues. From germline, CDR1 is SEHNR and CDR2 FQNEAQ (reference sequence). CDR3 nucleotides: TGTTCCAGCAGCTTATGGGGACTAGCGGGGGGTCCCCAAGAGACCCAGTACTTC. This encodes CSSSLWGLAGGPQETQYF.

V is TRBV5-4 and J is TRBJ1-2; 10 positions match TRBD1. The CDR3 is 13 amino acids. V dropped 4 bases and J dropped 6; count of bases not matched to a gene: 3. The germline gives CDR1 SGHNT, CDR2 YYREEE (reference sequence). CDR3 region: CASSGGTGDGYTF. In DNA form, the CDR3 reads TGTGCCAGCAGCGGGGGGACAGGGGATGGCTACACCTTC.

This clone was counted only a few times. The chain uses TRBV28 and TRBJ2-7, with 7 nucleotides matching TRBD1. This CDR3 spans 15 amino acids. Germline V gene data show CDR1 as MDHEN and CDR2 as SYDVKM. Trimming cost V 6 bases and J 4 bases; bases outside gene matches: 12. The DNA for the CDR3 is TGTGCCAGCAGCCCGGCGACAGGGAAGGTGTACGAGCAGTACTTC. As protein: CASSPATGKVYEQYF.

CDR3 DNA: TGTGCCAGCAGCCGGACAGGGGGCTGGGCTTTCTTT. Translation gives CASSRTGGWAFF. This chain joins TRBV13 and TRBJ1-1, with TRBD1 matching over 11 bases. Losses at the gene ends were 5 bases for V and 11 bases for J; bases not matched to a gene: 4. The CDR3 is 12 amino acids. Per germline, CDR1 PRHDT and CDR2 FYEKMQ (reference sequence).

CDR3 in amino acids: CSVASSGNTIYF. The CDR3, as DNA: TGCAGCGTTGCTAGCTCTGGAAACACCATATATTTT. The chain couples TRBV29-1 to TRBJ1-3; D gene ambiguous. The germline V gene encodes CDR1 SQVTM and CDR2 ANQGSEA. V lost 4 bases and J lost 0, with 4 bases in between. There are 12 residues in the CDR3.

V gene TRBV18 combines with J gene TRBJ2-3, with D maybe TRBD1 (5 bases). Germline CDR1 is KGHSH and CDR2 is LQKENI. Trimming removed 6 bases at V and 0 bases at J, with 7 bases between. The CDR3 runs to 13 residues. The CDR3 nucleotides read TGTGCCAGCTCGACAGCTAGCACAGATACGCAGTATTTT. Its translation is CASSTASTDTQYF.

This clone was counted once. The rearrangement links TRBV29-1 to TRBJ1-1, with D perhaps matching TRBD1 (6 bases). The CDR3 extends over 14 amino acids. V was pared by 5 bases and J by 3 bases, with 16 bases between. The V gene's germline CDR1 is SQVTM and CDR2 ANQGSEA. The DNA for the CDR3 is TGCAGCGTTAAGCAGGGGTCTTCATACACTGAAGCTTTCTTT. This translates into CSVKQGSSYTEAFF.

This chain joins TRBV6-6 and TRBJ1-2; 8 nucleotides agree with TRBD1. Germline trimming cut 6 bases from V and 8 bases from J; bases unmatched to any gene: 11. From germline, CDR1 is MNHNY and CDR2 SVGAGI (reference sequence). The CDR3 is 14 amino acids. The CDR3 region is CASSHMDRVGGYTF. CDR3 nucleotide sequence: TGTGCCAGCAGCCATATGGACAGGGTTGGGGGCTACACCTTC.

This clone was observed a handful of times. The V call is TRBV2, the J call TRBJ1-1; D is perhaps TRBD1 (5 bases). CDR3 length: 11 amino acids. The V end was cut by 6 bases, the J end by 6 bases, with 8 bases between. Per germline, CDR1 SNHLY and CDR2 FYNNEI. In nucleotides, the CDR3 is TGTGCCAGCAGAGTGACAGCTGAAGCTTTCTTT. This gives the protein CASRVTAEAFF. The full variable domain, completed using reference TRBV2 and TRBJ1-1, is EPEVTQTPSHQVTQMGQEVILRCVPISNHLYFYWYRQILGQKVEFLVSFYNNEISEKSEIFDDQFSVERPDGSNFTLKIRSTKLEDSAMYFCASRVTAEAFFGQGTRLTVV.

The CDR3 DNA follows: TGTGCCAGCAGATTTAATGCGGGGGGGCCAGGGTCTGGGCAGTTCTTC. The encoded protein is CASRFNAGGPGSGQFF. The chain joins TRBV7-3 to TRBJ2-1, with 9 bases aligning to TRBD2. CDR1 and CDR2 (germline): SGHTA, FQGTGA. Trimming took 6 bases from V and 12 from J; bases not matched to a gene: 18. This CDR3 region has 16 residues.

This clone has only one observation. The J gene is TRBJ1-5, the V gene TRBV28; TRBD1 might be the D (6 bases). The CDR3 is 15 amino acids. Trimming cost V 4 bases and J 1 base, with 11 bases left between them. Germline V lookup: CDR1 MDHEN, CDR2 SYDVKM. CDR3 nucleotide sequence: TGTGCCAGCAGTTGGGGACAATTCAGCAATCAGCCCCAGCATTTT. This codes for CASSWGQFSNQPQHF.

This clone was observed a handful of times. As DNA, the CDR3 is TGTGCCTGGAGTGTACCCTCGACAGGGCCCACTGAAGCTTTCTTT. It is translated as CAWSVPSTGPTEAFF. The chain is built from TRBV30 and TRBJ1-1; TRBD1 matches 7 bases. CDR1 is GTSNPN and CDR2 is SVGIG in the germline V gene (reference sequence). V lost 0 bases and J lost 4; bases outside the gene matches: 8. CDR3 size: 15 residues.

Concerning this clone: A junction boundary mismatches the germline segment, possibly from a read error. V usage is TRBV4-1 and J usage is TRBJ2-1; 8 bases match TRBD1. The CDR3 totals 16 residues. The germline V gene encodes CDR1 MGHRA and CDR2 YSYEKL. CDR3 in DNA: TGCGCCAGCAGCCAAGAGCTCACAGGGGGGTACAGTGAGCAGTTCTTC. Residues: CASSQELTGGYSEQFF.

There are a few counts of this clone. This chain connects TRBV6-1 to TRBJ1-3; no firm D call. CDR3 length: 13 amino acids. Trimming cost V 0 bases and J 4 bases, with 4 bases left between them. Per the germline V gene, CDR1 is MNHNS and CDR2 is SASEGT. The CDR3 nucleotides are TGTGCCAGCAGTGAAGCTGGCGGAAACACCATATATTTT. Residues: CASSEAGGNTIYF.

The chain has TRBV19 and TRBJ2-5; 11 bases agree with TRBD1. Judging by the DNA end, TRBJ2-7 fits better; the J call may be wrong. This CDR3 region has 15 residues. Per the germline V gene, CDR1 is LNHDA and CDR2 is SQIVND (reference sequence). This CDR3 is CASSLGTGGTYEQYF. The CDR3 nucleotides are TGTGCCAGTAGTTTAGGGACAGGGGGGACCTACGAGCAGTACTTC.

This chain links TRBV5-1 with TRBJ1-1; TRBD1 aligns across 7 bases. V gave up 2 bases and J gave up 4 bases; unmatched junction bases: 8. The CDR3 has 15 residues. The V gene's germline CDR1 is SGHRS and CDR2 YFSETQ. The CDR3: CASSFQQGMGTEAFF. CDR3 DNA: TGCGCCAGCAGCTTTCAACAGGGGATGGGCACTGAAGCTTTCTTT.